These 5 T cell receptor beta chains came from one sample sequenced in a study of blood T cell repertoires in COVID-19. Using immunoSEQ multiplex PCR, the repertoire was profiled, and TCRdb retains in-frame clones only, with some absent. This sample has 200,000 or so clones, with about 85% found just once. Material: peripheral blood. Receptors were obtained from a man aged 70-80 years with active or convalescent COVID-19.

This clone occurred once. The rearrangement links TRBV2 to TRBJ2-7; D call uncertain. The germline gives CDR1 SNHLY, CDR2 FYNNEI. The CDR3 has 13 residues. V was trimmed by 7 bases and J by 3 bases, leaving 13 bases between them. The CDR3 here is CASTYRTDYEQYF. In nucleotides, the CDR3 is TGTGCCAGCACATACAGAACGGACTACGAGCAGTACTTC.

V is TRBV28 and J is TRBJ2-1; the match to TRBD2 covers 13 bases. The ends lost 3 bases at V and 8 bases at J; junction bases unmatched: 13. Per germline, CDR1 MDHEN and CDR2 SYDVKM. The CDR3 covers 18 residues. The CDR3: CASSLASGTSGAFHEQFF. CDR3 coding DNA: TGTGCCAGCAGTTTGGCCTCCGGGACTAGCGGGGCCTTCCATGAGCAGTTCTTC.

The rearrangement links TRBV10-2 to TRBJ2-7; possible D gene TRBD2, 6 bases. CDR1 and CDR2 from the germline V gene are WSHSY and SAAADI. The CDR3 covers 14 residues. The ends were cut back, 8 bases at V and 1 base at J, with 15 bases in the middle. The CDR3 here is CASGSAGPSYEQYF. CDR3 in DNA: TGCGCCAGCGGGTCAGCGGGCCCTTCCTACGAGCAGTACTTC.

The genes are TRBV3-1 (or the pseudogene TRBV3-2) and TRBJ2-3; D unclear. CDR1 is LGHDT and CDR2 is YNNKEL in the germline V gene (reference sequence). This CDR3 has 15 residues. Trimming removed 1 base at V and 4 bases at J, with 12 bases between. CDR3 sequence: CASSQADLEPDTQYF. CDR3 DNA sequence: TGTGCCAGCAGCCAAGCGGATTTGGAGCCAGATACGCAGTATTTT.

The chain employs TRBV30 and TRBJ1-3; the D is unclear. Germline loops: CDR1 GTSNPN, CDR2 SVGIG (reference sequence). V lost 8 bases and J 2 bases, leaving 7 bases between the germline ends. The CDR3 extends over 11 amino acids. CDR3 region: CATGTGNTIYF. Written as DNA, the CDR3 is TGTGCCACCGGGACTGGAAACACCATATATTTT.